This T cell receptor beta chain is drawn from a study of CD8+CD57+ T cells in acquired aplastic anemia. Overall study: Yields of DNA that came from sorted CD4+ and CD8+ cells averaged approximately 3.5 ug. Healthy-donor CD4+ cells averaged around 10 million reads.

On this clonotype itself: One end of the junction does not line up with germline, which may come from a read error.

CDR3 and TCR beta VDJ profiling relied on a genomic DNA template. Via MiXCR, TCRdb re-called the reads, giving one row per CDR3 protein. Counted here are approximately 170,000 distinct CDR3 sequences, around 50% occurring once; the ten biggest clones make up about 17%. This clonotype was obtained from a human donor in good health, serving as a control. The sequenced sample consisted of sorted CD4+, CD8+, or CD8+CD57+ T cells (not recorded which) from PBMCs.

CDR3 in DNA: TGTGCCGGCAGCCTACAGTTAGGAGGGGGGATGTATGAGCAGTACTTC. Amino acid sequence: CAGSLQLGGGMYEQYF. The J gene is TRBJ2-7, the V gene TRBV7-8, with D possibly called TRBD1 or TRBD2 (6 bases each). The CDR3 is 16 residues long. Germline V gives CDR1 SGHVS, CDR2 FQNEAQ.